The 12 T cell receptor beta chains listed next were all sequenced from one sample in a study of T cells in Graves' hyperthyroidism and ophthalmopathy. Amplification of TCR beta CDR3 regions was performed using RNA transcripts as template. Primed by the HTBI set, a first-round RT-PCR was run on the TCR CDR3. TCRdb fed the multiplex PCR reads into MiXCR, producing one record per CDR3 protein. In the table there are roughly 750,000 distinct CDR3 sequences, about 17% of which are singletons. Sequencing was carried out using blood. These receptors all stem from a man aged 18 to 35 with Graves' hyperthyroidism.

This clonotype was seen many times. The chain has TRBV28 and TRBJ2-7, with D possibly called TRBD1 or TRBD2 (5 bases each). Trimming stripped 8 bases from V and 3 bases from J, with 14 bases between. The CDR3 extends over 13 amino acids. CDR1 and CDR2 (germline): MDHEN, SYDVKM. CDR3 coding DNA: TGTGCCAGCGCCGAGGGGCGGCTCTACGAGCAGTACTTC. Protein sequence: CASAEGRLYEQYF.

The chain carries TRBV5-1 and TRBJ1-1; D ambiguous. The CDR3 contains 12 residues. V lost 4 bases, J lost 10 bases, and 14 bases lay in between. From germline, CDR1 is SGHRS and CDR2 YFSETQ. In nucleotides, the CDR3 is TGCGCCAGCAGCCAGGCCCGAGGGCGAGCTTTCTTT. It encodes CASSQARGRAFF.

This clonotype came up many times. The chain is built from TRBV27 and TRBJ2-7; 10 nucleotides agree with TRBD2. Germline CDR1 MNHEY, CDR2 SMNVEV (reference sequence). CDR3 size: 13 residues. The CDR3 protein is CAVGLAGDGEQYF. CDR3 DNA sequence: TGTGCAGTGGGGCTAGCGGGAGATGGCGAGCAGTACTTC.

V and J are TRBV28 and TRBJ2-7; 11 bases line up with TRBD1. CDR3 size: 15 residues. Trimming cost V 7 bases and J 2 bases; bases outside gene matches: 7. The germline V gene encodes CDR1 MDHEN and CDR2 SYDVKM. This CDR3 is CASTRPGQGAYEQYF. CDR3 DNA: TGTGCCAGCACCCGACCGGGACAGGGGGCCTACGAGCAGTACTTC. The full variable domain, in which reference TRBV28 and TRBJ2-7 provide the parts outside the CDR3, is DVKVTQSSRYLVKRTGEKVFLECVQDMDHENMFWYRQDPGLGLRLIYFSYDVKMKEKGDIPEGYSVSREKKERFSLILESASTNQTSMYLCASTRPGQGAYEQYFGPGTRLTVT.

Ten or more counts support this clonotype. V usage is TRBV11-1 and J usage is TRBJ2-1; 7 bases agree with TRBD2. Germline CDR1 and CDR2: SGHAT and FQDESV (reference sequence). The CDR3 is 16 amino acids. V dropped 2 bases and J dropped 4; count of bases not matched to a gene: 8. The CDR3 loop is CASSLFGTILYNEQFF. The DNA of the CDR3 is TGTGCCAGCAGCTTATTCGGGACTATTCTTTACAATGAGCAGTTCTTC.

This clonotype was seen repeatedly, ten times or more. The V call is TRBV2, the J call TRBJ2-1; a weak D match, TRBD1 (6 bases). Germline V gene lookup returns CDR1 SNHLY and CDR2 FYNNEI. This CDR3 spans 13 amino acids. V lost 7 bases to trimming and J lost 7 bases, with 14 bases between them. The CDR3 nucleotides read TGTGCCAGCACCCAAGACAGGACTAATGAGCAGTTCTTC. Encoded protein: CASTQDRTNEQFF.

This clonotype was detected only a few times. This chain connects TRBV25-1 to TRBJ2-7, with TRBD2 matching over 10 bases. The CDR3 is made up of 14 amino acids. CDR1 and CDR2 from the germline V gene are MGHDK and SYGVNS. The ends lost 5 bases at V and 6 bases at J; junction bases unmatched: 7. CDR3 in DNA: TGTGCCAGCAGTCGAGCGGGAGGGGTCGGCGAGCAGTACTTC. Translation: CASSRAGGVGEQYF.

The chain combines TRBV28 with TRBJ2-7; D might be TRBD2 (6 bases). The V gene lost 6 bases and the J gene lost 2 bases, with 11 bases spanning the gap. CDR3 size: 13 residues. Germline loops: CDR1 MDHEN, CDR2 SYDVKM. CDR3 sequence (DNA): TGTGCCAGCAGGGGGGGAGGTGCCTACGAGCAGTACTTC. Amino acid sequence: CASRGGGAYEQYF. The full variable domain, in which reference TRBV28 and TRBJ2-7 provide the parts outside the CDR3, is DVKVTQSSRYLVKRTGEKVFLECVQDMDHENMFWYRQDPGLGLRLIYFSYDVKMKEKGDIPEGYSVSREKKERFSLILESASTNQTSMYLCASRGGGAYEQYFGPGTRLTVT.

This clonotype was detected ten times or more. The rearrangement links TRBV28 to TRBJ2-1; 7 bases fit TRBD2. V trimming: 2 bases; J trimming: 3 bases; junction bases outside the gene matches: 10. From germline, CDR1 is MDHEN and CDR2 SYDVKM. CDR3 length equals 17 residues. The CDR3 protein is CASSLGSASGRYNEQFF. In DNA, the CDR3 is TGTGCCAGCAGTTTAGGTAGCGCTAGCGGACGCTACAATGAGCAGTTCTTC. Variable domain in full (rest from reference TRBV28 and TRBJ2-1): DVKVTQSSRYLVKRTGEKVFLECVQDMDHENMFWYRQDPGLGLRLIYFSYDVKMKEKGDIPEGYSVSREKKERFSLILESASTNQTSMYLCASSLGSASGRYNEQFFGPGTRLTVL.

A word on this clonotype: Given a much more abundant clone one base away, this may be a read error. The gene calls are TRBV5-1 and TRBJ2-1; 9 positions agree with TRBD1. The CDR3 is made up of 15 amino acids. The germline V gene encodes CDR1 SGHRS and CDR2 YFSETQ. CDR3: CASSVTGTGLNEQFF. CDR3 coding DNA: TGTGCCAGCAGCGTGACCGGGACAGGGTTAAATGAGCAGTTCTTC. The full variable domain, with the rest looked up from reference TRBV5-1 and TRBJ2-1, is KAGVTQTPRYLIKTRGQQVTLSCSPISGHRSVSWYQQTPGQGLQFLFEYFSETQRNKGNFPGRFSGRQFSNSRSEMNVSTLELGDSALYLCASSVTGTGLNEQFFGPGTRLTVL.

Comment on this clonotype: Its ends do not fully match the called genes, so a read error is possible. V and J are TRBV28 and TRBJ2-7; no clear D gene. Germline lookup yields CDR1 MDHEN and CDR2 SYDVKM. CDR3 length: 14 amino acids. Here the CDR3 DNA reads TGTGCCAGCAGAGCAGGCGGTAACTCCTGCGAGCAGTACTTC. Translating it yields CASRAGGNSCEQYF.

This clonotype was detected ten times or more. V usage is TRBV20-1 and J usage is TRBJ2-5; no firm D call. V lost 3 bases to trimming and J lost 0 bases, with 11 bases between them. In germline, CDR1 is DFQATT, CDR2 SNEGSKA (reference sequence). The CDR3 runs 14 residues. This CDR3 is CSASKTGDQETQYF. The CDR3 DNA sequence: TGCAGTGCTAGTAAAACGGGCGACCAAGAGACCCAGTACTTC.